This T cell receptor (beta chain) comes out of a study of neurological immune-mediated disorders. Study-level background: Among the roughly 35 patients with multiple sclerosis, 31 were relapsing-remitting, while 3 were secondary progressive. Study-wide findings and caveats: Phylogenetic grouping assigned the repertoires of 18 of 34 multiple sclerosis patients to a single related-CDR3 cluster, which may represent a signature.

5'RACE with 10-nucleotide random UMIs generated the cDNA. TCRdb recomputed calls from the 5' RACE reads with MiXCR, one row per CDR3 protein. The repertoire consists of approximately 44,000 distinct CDR3 sequences, with less than 6% occurring once and the leading ten covering approximately 1.5%. In this sample, this clonotype turned up many times. Its target is not known. V lost 2 bases and J lost 1, with 16 bases in between. Germline V gene data show CDR1 as KGHDR and CDR2 as SFDVKD. This CDR3 is built from 17 residues. The sorted libraries were prepared using 800,000 to 1,000,000 CD4+ or CD8+ T cells that had themselves been sorted.

This chain joins TRBV24-1 and TRBJ1-1, with D unresolved. The specimen was CD4+ T cells from blood. This sequence originates from a woman under 30 with multiple sclerosis. The CDR3, as DNA: TGTGCCACCAGTGATTCCTCCCGGGCAGGCGGGAACACTGAAGCTTTCTTT. This gives the protein CATSDSSRAGGNTEAFF.